The 13 T cell receptor beta chains presented below share a single source sample, sequenced in a study of prognosis after radiotherapy for stage I lung cancer. From genomic DNA, TCR beta CDR3 was amplified by two-round multiplex PCR. The authors ran first-round PCR with primers specific to each TRBV and TRBJ gene. Using its own MiXCR run on the multiplex PCR reads, TCRdb lists one record per CDR3 protein. Here the sample spans about 35,000 distinct CDR3 sequences, less than 45% being singletons. Sequences were derived from PBMCs, sampled before or after stereotactic body radiation therapy (not recorded which). The receptors originated from a donor aged 50 or older with non-small cell lung cancer.

There are many counts of this clonotype. V gene TRBV30 combines with J gene TRBJ1-1, with no clear D. CDR1 is GTSNPN and CDR2 is SVGIG in the germline V gene (reference sequence). The ends were cut back, 4 bases at V and 4 bases at J, with 10 bases in the middle. The CDR3 runs 12 residues. CDR3 in amino acids: CAWIRPSTEAFF. CDR3 sequence (DNA): TGTGCCTGGATCAGGCCGAGCACTGAAGCTTTCTTT.

Many counts were recorded for this clonotype. The chain carries TRBV5-4 and TRBJ2-1; possible D gene TRBD1, 5 bases. From germline, CDR1 is SGHNT and CDR2 YYREEE (reference sequence). The CDR3 loop spans 15 amino acids. With 0 bases removed from V and 3 bases from J, the gap between germline ends came to 10 bases. The chain's CDR3 is CASSLAGARYNEQFF. CDR3 coding DNA: TGTGCCAGCAGCTTGGCTGGGGCCCGCTACAATGAGCAGTTCTTC.

A note on this clonotype: One junction end does not reproduce the germline sequence, and a read error may be involved. The rearrangement uses TRBV27 and TRBJ2-2; D is unresolved. The length of the CDR3 is 14 residues. Germline V gives CDR1 MNHEY, CDR2 SMNVEV (reference sequence). The CDR3 DNA reads as TGTGCCATCAGTTTATTAGTGGCTACCGGGGAGCTGTTTTTT. This sequence encodes CAISLLVATGELFF.

This clonotype was detected ten times or more. J is TRBJ2-5 and V is TRBV13; 8 positions match TRBD2. Looked up from germline, CDR1 is PRHDT and CDR2 is FYEKMQ (reference sequence). J lost 9 bases, V lost 6 bases, and 12 bases had no gene match. This CDR3 comprises 14 residues. The CDR3 region has the DNA TGTGCCAGCAGGGGGGCTAGCGGGTACGGGGCCCAGTACTTC. Amino acids: CASRGASGYGAQYF.

This clonotype was detected many times. The CDR3 nucleotides read TGTGCCAGCAGCCAAAGGGACCGACAGGCCCTCTATGGCTACACCTTC. Protein: CASSQRDRQALYGYTF. The chain recombines TRBV3-1 with TRBJ1-2; perhaps TRBD1 as D (6 bases). The CDR3 runs to 16 residues. Germline V gene lookup returns CDR1 LGHDT and CDR2 YNNKEL (reference sequence). V dropped 2 bases and J dropped 4 bases, with 17 bases sitting between them.

At least ten counts were recorded for this clonotype. CDR3 nucleotide sequence: TGTGCCAGCAGCTCTACGACCCGGGAGGAGATTTACAATGAGCAGTTCTTC. It specifies CASSSTTREEIYNEQFF. The rearrangement joins TRBV13 to TRBJ2-1; 7 bases match TRBD2. The junction had 13 bases not matched to a gene; V was cut back by 4 bases and J by 4 bases. The CDR3 has 17 amino acids. In germline, CDR1 is PRHDT, CDR2 FYEKMQ (reference sequence).

This clonotype appeared once. One end of the junction is discordant with germline, which a read error may explain. The chain combines TRBV5-1 with TRBJ1-5, with TRBD1 matching over 7 bases. This CDR3 is 15 amino acids long. Germline V gene lookup returns CDR1 SGHRS and CDR2 YFSETQ. Here the CDR3 DNA reads TGCGCCAGCATCTTGGGGACAGATCCCAATCAGCCCCAGCATTTT. Protein product: CASILGTDPNQPQHF.

With respect to this clonotype: Only one base separates this from a far larger clonotype, so it likely reflects a read error. The gene calls are TRBV27 and TRBJ2-1, with unresolved D. This CDR3 spans 12 amino acids. Trimming shortened V by 8 bases and J by 3 bases, and 8 bases separated the two germline ends. The germline V gene has CDR1 MNHEY and CDR2 SMNVEV (reference sequence). This CDR3 is CASGTGYNEQFF. The CDR3 DNA reads as TGTGCCAGCGGCACCGGCTACAATGAGCAGTTCTTC.

In this sample, this clonotype turned up once. It may be a read error: a sequence one base away is much more abundant. The rearrangement links TRBV20-1 to TRBJ2-4, with D tentatively TRBD1 or TRBD2 (5 bases each). Germline V lookup: CDR1 DFQATT, CDR2 SNEGSKA (reference sequence). CDR3 length: 16 amino acids. CDR3 nucleotide sequence: TGCAGTTCTAGATCCCGGGACCAGCTATCGTCCAACATTCAGTACTTC. Translation: CSSRSRDQLSSNIQYF.

This clonotype was counted at least ten times. The CDR3 is CATSREAQAPLHF. As DNA, the CDR3 is TGTGCCACCAGCAGAGAAGCCCAAGCCCCCCTCCACTTT. V gene TRBV15 combines with J gene TRBJ1-6; no reliable D call. In germline, CDR1 is LNHNV, CDR2 YYDKDF (reference sequence). The CDR3 extends over 13 amino acids. Trimming stripped 0 bases from V and 13 bases from J, with 10 bases between.

This clonotype showed up just a few times. A much larger clone is a single base away; this may be a read error. The chain employs TRBV3-1 and TRBJ2-7, with D possibly being TRBD1 (5 bases). The CDR3 totals 14 residues. Germline lookup yields CDR1 LGHDT and CDR2 YNNKEL (reference sequence). CDR3 nucleotides: TGTGCCAGCATCCAAGGCCAGGGTATCGGCGAGCAGTACTTC. Amino acids: CASIQGQGIGEQYF.

This clonotype occurred many times. V is TRBV7-9 and J is TRBJ1-1, with D possibly matching TRBD1 (5 bases). The CDR3 contains 12 residues. The germline V gene encodes CDR1 SEHNR and CDR2 FQNEAQ (reference sequence). V shed 2 bases and J shed 7 bases, with 8 bases lying between them. CDR3 sequence: CASSLWGDEAFF. In DNA form, the CDR3 reads TGTGCCAGCAGCTTATGGGGGGATGAAGCTTTCTTT.

On this clonotype itself: It is likely a read error, because the conserved phenylalanine at the end of the CDR3 is missing. The chain joins TRBV6-1 to TRBJ2-5; TRBD1 might be the D (6 bases). Trimming removed 3 bases from V and 5 bases from J, with 19 bases in between. Germline V gene lookup returns CDR1 MNHNS and CDR2 SASEGT. This CDR3 region has 16 residues. This CDR3 reads CASSDLGTWGGETQYS. The CDR3 DNA reads TGTGCCAGCAGTGATCTTGGGACATGGGGTGGGGAGACCCAGTACTCC.